The 23 T cell receptor beta chains presented below share a single source sample, sequenced in a study of T-cell reconstitution after alpha-beta-depleted transplantation in children. Preparation of the TCRbeta library used unique molecular identifiers. TCRdb re-called the PCR reads with MiXCR, one entry per CDR3 protein. Found here are about 870,000 distinct CDR3 sequences, around 15% of them singletons; the top ten hold approximately 5%. The specimen was PBMCs, mostly from graft donor cells, collected 360 days after TCRalphabeta/CD19-depleted stem cell transplant. The origin of the receptors is a male patient aged 5 to 17 who had a stem cell transplant for acute lymphoblastic leukemia, so the T cells may come from the graft donor.

Concerning this clonotype itself: Its ends do not fully match the called genes, so a read error is possible. J is TRBJ2-1 and V is TRBV5-1; 12 bases are a match to TRBD2. CDR1 and CDR2 from the germline V gene are SGHRS and YFSETQ. The CDR3 is 17 residues long. For the CDR3, the DNA is TGCGCCAGCAGCTTGGGACTAGCGGGGGAAACATACAATGAGAAGTTCTTC. Residues: CASSLGLAGETYNEKFF.

The rearrangement joins TRBV20-1 to TRBJ2-2; D remains unclear. Germline CDR1 and CDR2: DFQATT and SNEGSKA (reference sequence). CDR3 length equals 12 residues. The germline V and J ends were trimmed by 3 bases and 4 bases, with 6 bases remaining between them. This chain's CDR3 is CSASRSTGELFF. For the CDR3, the DNA is TGCAGTGCTAGCCGATCCACCGGGGAGCTGTTTTTT.

The chain recombines TRBV7-9 with TRBJ2-1; the match to TRBD2 covers 9 bases. The V gene end was trimmed by 2 bases and the J gene end by 9 bases; junction bases not matched to a gene: 11. The CDR3 is 16 residues long. CDR1 and CDR2 (germline): SEHNR, FQNEAQ (reference sequence). CDR3 in amino acids: CASSLLTSGPAPEQFF. CDR3 nucleotide sequence: TGTGCCAGCAGCTTATTAACTAGCGGGCCTGCCCCTGAGCAGTTCTTC.

CDR3 loop: CASSQGGRLFTDTQYF. CDR3 nucleotide sequence: TGTGCCAGCAGCCAAGGGGGCCGTTTATTCACAGATACGCAGTATTTT. This chain uses TRBV7-9 with TRBJ2-3; TRBD1 aligns across 7 bases. CDR3 size: 16 residues. The trim removed 5 bases at V and 2 bases at J, leaving 10 bases unmatched. From germline, CDR1 is SEHNR and CDR2 FQNEAQ (reference sequence).

This chain joins TRBV5-1 and TRBJ2-1; possible D gene TRBD2, 5 bases. This CDR3 has 16 amino acids. In germline, CDR1 is SGHRS, CDR2 YFSETQ. V shed 2 bases and J shed 1 base, with 13 bases lying between them. DNA of the CDR3: TGCGCCAGCAGCTTCGCCAGGCCGGGGTCCTACAATGAGCAGTTCTTC. Translation: CASSFARPGSYNEQFF. Full variable domain (rest looked up from reference TRBV5-1 and TRBJ2-1): KAGVTQTPRYLIKTRGQQVTLSCSPISGHRSVSWYQQTPGQGLQFLFEYFSETQRNKGNFPGRFSGRQFSNSRSEMNVSTLELGDSALYLCASSFARPGSYNEQFFGPGTRLTVL.

This clonotype has ten or more counts. The rearrangement uses TRBV13 and TRBJ2-7; TRBD2 is a possible D gene (5 bases). Germline CDR1 is PRHDT and CDR2 is FYEKMQ (reference sequence). V shed 3 bases and J shed 2 bases, with 8 bases lying between them. This CDR3 contains 13 residues. The DNA of the CDR3 is TGTGCCAGCAGCTTTGGGAGACCCTACGAGCAGTACTTC. Translation gives CASSFGRPYEQYF.

The rearrangement joins TRBV12-3 or TRBV12-4 to TRBJ2-3; weak D call: TRBD2 (5 bases). There are 19 residues in the CDR3. Trimming removed 10 bases at V and 2 bases at J, with 31 bases between. CDR3 sequence: CAICLNRRAGGSFTDTQYF. The CDR3 DNA reads as TGTGCCATCTGTTTAAACCGCCGGGCGGGTGGGAGTTTCACAGATACGCAGTATTTT.

This clonotype was seen a single time. This chain links TRBV2 with TRBJ1-1; D is perhaps TRBD1 (5 bases). This CDR3 contains 15 residues. The V gene lost 1 base and the J gene lost 3 bases, with 12 bases spanning the gap. Per the germline V gene, CDR1 is SNHLY and CDR2 is FYNNEI. CDR3 region: CASSEEWQGDTEAFF. DNA of the CDR3: TGTGCCAGCAGTGAAGAGTGGCAGGGCGACACTGAAGCTTTCTTT.

This clonotype was picked up a small number of times. This chain links TRBV4-1 with TRBJ2-7; the D gene could be TRBD1 or TRBD2 (5 bases each). Germline V gene sequence: CDR1 MGHRA, CDR2 YSYEKL. This CDR3 is 15 amino acids long. V was pared by 3 bases and J by 2 bases, with 14 bases between. The CDR3 region is CASSQIGTSTYEQYF. CDR3 coding DNA: TGCGCCAGCAGCCAGATAGGGACGTCCACCTACGAGCAGTACTTC.

The chain has TRBV5-1 and TRBJ1-2, with a tentative D call TRBD1 (6 bases). The CDR3 is 14 residues long. V gave up 3 bases and J gave up 7 bases, with 16 bases separating them. The germline gives CDR1 SGHRS, CDR2 YFSETQ. The CDR3 is CASSSTGRIGGYTF. The CDR3 nucleotides read TGCGCCAGCAGCTCAACAGGGAGAATAGGTGGCTACACCTTC.

This clonotype was seen a few times. This chain links TRBV5-1 with TRBJ1-1, with 9 positions matching TRBD1. The CDR3 has 16 residues. With 4 bases clipped from V and 6 bases from J, the junction kept 13 bases outside the gene matches. The V gene's germline CDR1 is SGHRS and CDR2 YFSETQ. The CDR3 protein is CASSRPLQGAYSEAFF. The CDR3 DNA follows: TGCGCCAGCAGCCGGCCGCTACAGGGGGCATATTCTGAAGCTTTCTTT.

This clonotype has at least ten counts. The chain is built from TRBV10-3 and TRBJ2-5; D gene uncertain. Trimming took off 2 bases at V and 5 bases at J, with 3 bases between the two ends. The V gene's germline CDR1 is ENHRY and CDR2 SYGVKD. CDR3 length equals 11 residues. CDR3 DNA: TGTGCCATCAGTGAGGGGGAGACCCAGTACTTC. It translates to CAISEGETQYF.

The gene calls are TRBV4-3 and TRBJ1-5, with D possibly being TRBD1 (5 bases). CDR1 is LGHNA and CDR2 is YSLEER in the germline V gene. Trimming stripped 1 base from V and 0 bases from J, with 16 bases between. The CDR3 covers 18 residues. CDR3 nucleotides: TGCGCCAGCAGCCAAGTGGTGGCAGGGTTCTATAGCAATCAGCCCCAGCATTTT. It is translated as CASSQVVAGFYSNQPQHF.

V is TRBV18 and J is TRBJ2-5, with D possibly called TRBD1 or TRBD2 (5 bases each). The CDR3 sequence is 15 residues long. From germline, CDR1 is KGHSH and CDR2 LQKENI. Trimming shortened V by 7 bases and J by 2 bases, and 17 bases separated the two germline ends. This chain's CDR3 is CASLPGPLPQETQYF. For the CDR3, the DNA is TGTGCCAGCTTGCCGGGACCGCTCCCACAAGAGACCCAGTACTTC.

This clonotype was observed many times. CDR3 region: CASSVGLAGIIYNEQFF. In nucleotides, the CDR3 is TGCGCCAGCAGCGTCGGACTAGCGGGGATCATCTACAATGAGCAGTTCTTC. J is TRBJ2-1 and V is TRBV5-1; 12 bases fit TRBD2. Germline CDR1 SGHRS, CDR2 YFSETQ. V was clipped by 4 bases and J by 3 bases; unmatched bases: 8. This CDR3 is built from 17 residues.

The chain has TRBV29-1 and TRBJ2-2; a possible D gene is TRBD1 (7 bases). This CDR3 region has 13 residues. V was shortened by 7 bases and J by 5 bases, with 14 bases between the two germline ends. Germline V gene sequence: CDR1 SQVTM, CDR2 ANQGSEA. CDR3 DNA sequence: TGCAGCGCGTCGACAGGGAGGACCGGGGAGCTGTTTTTT. It codes for CSASTGRTGELFF.

The CDR3 nucleotides read TGCGCCAGCAGTCCCTTGTTCCGGGACAAAAACATTCAGTACTTC. Translation: CASSPLFRDKNIQYF. The rearrangement links TRBV4-1 to TRBJ2-4; weak D call: TRBD2 (5 bases). Germline V lookup: CDR1 MGHRA, CDR2 YSYEKL. The CDR3 has 15 residues. V dropped 6 bases and J dropped 3 bases, with 15 bases sitting between them.

The V call is TRBV12-3 or TRBV12-4, the J call TRBJ2-3, with D possibly TRBD2 on 6 matching bases. Trimming pared 7 bases from V and 3 bases from J, leaving 17 bases between. The CDR3 runs 15 residues. CDR3 DNA: TGTGCCAGCACCCTGGACATGGAGGGGACAGATACGCAGTATTTT. Translated: CASTLDMEGTDTQYF.

In its sample, this clonotype was seen many times. This chain links TRBV5-1 with TRBJ2-2, with 9 bases identical to TRBD1. The CDR3 spans 15 residues. Looked up from germline, CDR1 is SGHRS and CDR2 is YFSETQ. Losses at the gene ends were 4 bases for V and 4 bases for J; bases not matched to a gene: 5. For the CDR3, the DNA is TGCGCCAGCAGCCCCTGGACAGGGGCCACCGGGGAGCTGTTTTTT. Its translation: CASSPWTGATGELFF.

This clonotype has a single count. The rearrangement uses TRBV7-9 and TRBJ2-3, with D uncertain. Trimming pared 7 bases from V and 5 bases from J, leaving 16 bases between. This CDR3 is built from 14 residues. CDR1 is SEHNR and CDR2 is FQNEAQ in the germline V gene (reference sequence). This CDR3 reads CASTPRISVDTQYF. The CDR3 region has the DNA TGTGCCAGCACTCCTCGGATAAGTGTAGATACGCAGTATTTT.

The sample holds a few counts of this clonotype. The chain uses TRBV4-1 and TRBJ1-1; D possibly corresponds to TRBD1 (6 bases). Trimming left V 0 bases short and J 11 bases short, with 13 bases between. Germline CDR1 is MGHRA and CDR2 is YSYEKL. The CDR3 has 13 residues. The CDR3 region is CASSQDGGRWAFF. DNA for the CDR3: TGCGCCAGCAGCCAAGATGGGGGGCGCTGGGCTTTCTTT.

The CDR3 sequence: CASSPHPGPDYNEQFF. In nucleotides, the CDR3 is TGTGCCAGCAGCCCGCACCCAGGACCAGATTACAATGAGCAGTTCTTC. The chain carries TRBV9 and TRBJ2-1; D is uncertain. Looked up from germline, CDR1 is SGDLS and CDR2 is YYNGEE. The V end lost 4 bases, the J end lost 4 bases, and 18 bases lay between the germline ends. This CDR3 contains 16 residues.

This clonotype has at least ten counts. The chain couples TRBV5-1 to TRBJ2-2, with no clear D. Germline values: CDR1 SGHRS, CDR2 YFSETQ. This CDR3 region has 13 residues. Deletions cut 0 bases from V and 6 bases from J, with 6 bases between. Here the CDR3 reads CASSLGYSGELFF. For the CDR3, the DNA is TGCGCCAGCAGCTTGGGGTACTCCGGGGAGCTGTTTTTT.